This TCR beta chain was found in a study of T cells after yellow fever vaccination. General study findings and limits: Contamination of FACS-sorted repertoires by abundant clonotypes from the bulk population could occur. After the booster, 96% of CD4 and 88% of CD8 primary-response clones were re-detected.

Of note for this clonotype: Its antigen is undetermined.

V gave up 7 bases and J gave up 2 bases; unmatched junction bases: 8. Germline V lookup: CDR1 SGHRS, CDR2 YFSETQ. The CDR3 is 14 residues long. 5'RACE template switching produced TCR cDNA carrying a universal primer site and UMIs. TCRdb reanalysed the 5' RACE reads using MiXCR and keeps one entry per CDR3 protein. The repertoire consists of nearly 300,000 distinct CDR3 sequences, with 8.7% occurring once and the leading ten covering about 3%. This sequence originates from a man aged 18 to 35 who received the YFV17D yellow fever vaccine. The gene calls are TRBV5-1 and TRBJ1-1; 7 positions agree with TRBD1. Sequenced here: CD4+ T cells sorted from PBMCs, sampled 5 days after the yellow fever booster vaccination. The CDR3 loop reads CASGSGQPNTEAFF. For the CDR3, the DNA is TGCGCCAGCGGATCGGGACAGCCAAACACTGAAGCTTTCTTT.